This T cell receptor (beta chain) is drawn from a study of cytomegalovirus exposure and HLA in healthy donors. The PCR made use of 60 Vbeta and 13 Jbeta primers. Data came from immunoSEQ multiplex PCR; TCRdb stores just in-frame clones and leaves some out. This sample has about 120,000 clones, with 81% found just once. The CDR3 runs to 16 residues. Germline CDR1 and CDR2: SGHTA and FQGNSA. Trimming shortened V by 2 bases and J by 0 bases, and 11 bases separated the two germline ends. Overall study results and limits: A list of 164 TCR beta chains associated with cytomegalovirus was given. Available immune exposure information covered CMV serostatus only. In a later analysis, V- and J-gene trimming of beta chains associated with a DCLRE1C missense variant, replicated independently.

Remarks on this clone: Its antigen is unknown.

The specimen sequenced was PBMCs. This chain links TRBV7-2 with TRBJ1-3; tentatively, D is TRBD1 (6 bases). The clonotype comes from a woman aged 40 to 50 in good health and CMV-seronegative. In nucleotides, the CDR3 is TGTGCCAGCAGCTTAACAGGACAGAGCTCTGGAAACACCATATATTTT. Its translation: CASSLTGQSSGNTIYF.